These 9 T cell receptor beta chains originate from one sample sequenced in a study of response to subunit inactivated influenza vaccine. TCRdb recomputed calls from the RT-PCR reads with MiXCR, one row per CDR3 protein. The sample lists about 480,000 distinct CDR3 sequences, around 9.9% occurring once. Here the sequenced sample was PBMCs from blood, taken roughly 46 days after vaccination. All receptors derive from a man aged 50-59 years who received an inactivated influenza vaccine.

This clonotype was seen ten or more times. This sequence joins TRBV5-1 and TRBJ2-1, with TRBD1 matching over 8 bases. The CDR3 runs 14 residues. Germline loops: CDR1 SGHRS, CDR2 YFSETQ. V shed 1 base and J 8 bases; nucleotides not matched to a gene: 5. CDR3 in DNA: TGCGCCAGCAGCTTGCAGGGGGCGGTCGATGAGCAGTTCTTC. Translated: CASSLQGAVDEQFF.

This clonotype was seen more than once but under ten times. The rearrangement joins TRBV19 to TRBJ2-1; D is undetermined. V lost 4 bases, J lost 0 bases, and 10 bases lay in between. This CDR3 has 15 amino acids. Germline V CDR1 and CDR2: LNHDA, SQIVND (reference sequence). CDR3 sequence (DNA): TGTGCCAGTAGTACTGTGGAATACTCCTACAATGAGCAGTTCTTC. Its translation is CASSTVEYSYNEQFF. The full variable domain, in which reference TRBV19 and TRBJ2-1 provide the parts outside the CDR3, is DGGITQSPKYLFRKEGQNVTLSCEQNLNHDAMYWYRQDPGQGLRLIYYSQIVNDFQKGDIAEGYSVSREKKESFPLTVTSAQKNPTAFYLCASSTVEYSYNEQFFGPGTRLTVL.

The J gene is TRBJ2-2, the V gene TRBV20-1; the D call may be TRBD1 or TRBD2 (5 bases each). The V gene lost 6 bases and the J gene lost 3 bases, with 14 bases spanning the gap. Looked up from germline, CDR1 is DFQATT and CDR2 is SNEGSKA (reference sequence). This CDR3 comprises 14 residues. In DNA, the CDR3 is TGCAGTGCGCTCCTCGGGGCGTACACCGGGGAGCTGTTTTTT. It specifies CSALLGAYTGELFF.

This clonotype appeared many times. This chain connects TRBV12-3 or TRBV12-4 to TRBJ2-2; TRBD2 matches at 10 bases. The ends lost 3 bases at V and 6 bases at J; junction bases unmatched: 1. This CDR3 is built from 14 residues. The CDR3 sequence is CASSFLAGAGELFF. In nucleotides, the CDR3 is TGTGCCAGCAGTTTTCTAGCGGGAGCCGGGGAGCTGTTTTTT.

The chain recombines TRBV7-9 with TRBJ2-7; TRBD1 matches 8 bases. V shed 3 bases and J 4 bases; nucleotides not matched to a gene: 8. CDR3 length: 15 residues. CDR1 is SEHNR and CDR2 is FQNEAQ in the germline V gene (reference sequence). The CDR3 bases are TGTGCCAGCAGCTTGGGGGGACAGGCAGGTTACGAGCAGTACTTC. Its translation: CASSLGGQAGYEQYF.

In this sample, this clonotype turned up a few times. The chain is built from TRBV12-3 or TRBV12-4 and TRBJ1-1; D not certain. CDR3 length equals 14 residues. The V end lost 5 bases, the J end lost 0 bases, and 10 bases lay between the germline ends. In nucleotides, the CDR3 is TGTGCCAGCAGTCTAGACGCGGTGAACACTGAAGCTTTCTTT. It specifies CASSLDAVNTEAFF.

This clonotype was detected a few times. The CDR3 region has the DNA TGTGCCACCAGTGATGCAAGGACTTCCCGCTCTGGGGCCAACGTCCTGACTTTC. Translating gives CATSDARTSRSGANVLTF. V usage is TRBV24-1 and J usage is TRBJ2-6; D is possibly TRBD2 (5 bases). V lost 3 bases, J lost 0 bases, and 14 bases lay in between. Germline CDR1 is KGHDR and CDR2 is SFDVKD. The CDR3 is 18 residues long.

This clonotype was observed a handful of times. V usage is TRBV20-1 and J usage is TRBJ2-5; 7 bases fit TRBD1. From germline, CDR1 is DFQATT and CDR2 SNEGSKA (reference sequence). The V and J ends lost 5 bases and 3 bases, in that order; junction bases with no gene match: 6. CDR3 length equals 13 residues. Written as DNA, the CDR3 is TGCAGTGCTGATGGGCAGGGGGAAGAGACCCAGTACTTC. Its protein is CSADGQGEETQYF.

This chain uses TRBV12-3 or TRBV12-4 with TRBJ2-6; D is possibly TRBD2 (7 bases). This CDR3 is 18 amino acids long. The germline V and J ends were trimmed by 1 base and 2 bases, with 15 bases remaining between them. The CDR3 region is CASSLGGLGGPGANVLTF. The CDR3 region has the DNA TGTGCCAGCAGTTTAGGGGGGCTGGGGGGGCCTGGGGCCAACGTCCTGACTTTC.